This entry concerns a single T cell receptor beta chain. This entry comes from a study of cytomegalovirus exposure and HLA in healthy donors. The CDR3 length is 17 residues. Germline assignment: CDR1 LGHNT and CDR2 FRNRAP. Trimming removed 0 bases at V and 1 base at J, with 13 bases between. The PCR contained 60 Vbeta and 13 Jbeta primers. The method was immunoSEQ multiplex PCR; TCRdb's version includes in-frame clones alone and lacks a portion of them. This table holds 150,000 to 160,000 clones, 60% to 85% found once. The V call is TRBV12-5, the J call TRBJ1-5; the D gene is possibly TRBD1 (6 bases). The receptor's source is a woman aged 40 to 50 in good health and CMV-seronegative. The sample consisted of PBMCs. CDR3 DNA sequence: TGTGCTAGTGGTTTGGTTCGACAGGTCGGGAGCAATCAGCCCCAGCATTTT. Its protein product is CASGLVRQVGSNQPQHF. Drawing the rest from reference TRBV12-5 and TRBJ1-5, the complete variable domain is DARVTQTPRHKVTEMGQEVTMRCQPILGHNTVFWYRQTMMQGLELLAYFRNRAPLDDSGMPKDRFSAEMPDATLATLKIQPSEPRDSAVYFCASGLVRQVGSNQPQHFGDGTRLSIL.